Reported below is one TCR beta chain. These data belong to a study of PD-L1 blockade in urothelial cancer. PCRs were each spiked with synthetic TCR analog templates. The repertoire was sequenced with immunoSEQ multiplex PCR; TCRdb's copy has only in-frame clones and lacks some. The data contain fewer than 95,000 clones, 80% to 85% of them seen just once; the ten biggest clones take up approximately 2.1%. Time point here: pretreatment peripheral blood. V was pared by 4 bases and J by 0 bases, with 4 bases of the junction left unmatched. The length of the CDR3 is 17 residues. Germline values: CDR1 WSHSY, CDR2 SAAADI.

This TCR was recovered from a man in his fifties or sixties with urothelial cancer. V and J are TRBV10-2 and TRBJ2-6; 9 positions match TRBD1. The material was PBMCs, obtained around atezolizumab (anti-PD-L1) treatment. CDR3 sequence: CASSAGQGSSGANVLTF. The CDR3 nucleotides are TGCGCCAGCAGTGCAGGACAGGGGAGCTCTGGGGCCAACGTCCTGACTTTC.